The subject of this entry is one T cell receptor beta chain. Per the germline V gene, CDR1 is MNHEY and CDR2 is SMNVEV (reference sequence). This CDR3 comprises 13 residues. A sample-barcoded 5' primer and a J-beta primer mix were used in a second PCR of about 7 to 11 cycles. Each CDR3 protein is one row after TCRdb ran MiXCR on the 5' RACE reads. The table lists around 1,000,000 distinct CDR3 sequences, about 23% of them singletons. In terms of origin and age, donors were healthy Caucasian individuals from Russia aged about 6 to 90. The data originate from a study of blood T cells in healthy people across ages. The data were also submitted as part of a second study, on T cells of mothers and their children. That report notes: Sample barcodes and 2-4 random nucleotides were added by the M1S primer of the second PCR. T cell clones that were persistent and microchimeric went undetected.

The chain combines TRBV27 with TRBJ2-5, with 9 positions matching TRBD1. The end of the DNA fits TRBJ2-7 better, so the J call may be wrong. The TCR was taken from a girl aged 2 to 10 in good health. The sample was blood. This CDR3 is CASRGTGQDEQYF. The CDR3 DNA reads as TGTGCCAGCAGAGGGACAGGGCAGGACGAGCAGTACTTC.